This TCR beta chain was found in a study of cytomegalovirus exposure and HLA in healthy donors. About the research overall: An earlier analysis found fewer than 140 million unique TCR beta sequences from roughly 170 million T cells. Study-wide results and limits: The authors later found HLA-associated TCR beta chains more clonally expanded than equally common others.

The PCR used 60 Vbeta and 13 Jbeta primers. The assay was immunoSEQ multiplex PCR, and TCRdb's table has in-frame clones only and misses some. The sample lists some 85,000 clones, 84% seen once, with around 2.4% in the top ten. As regards this clone: Its specificity is not known.

The germline V gene encodes CDR1 MDHEN and CDR2 SYDVKM. The CDR3 loop spans 13 amino acids. V was clipped by 5 bases and J by 5 bases, with 9 bases between them. The sequencing sample was made of PBMCs. This clonotype was sampled from a woman between 45 and 60 years old in good health and CMV-seronegative. V is TRBV28 and J is TRBJ1-4, with D unresolved. The CDR3 DNA sequence: TGTGCCAGCAGTCCGGTCGAAAATGAAAAACTGTTTTTT. Its protein is CASSPVENEKLFF.